These 30 T cell receptor beta chains came from one sample sequenced in a study of beta chain features in type 1 diabetes. Broader study findings: Shorter TCRB CDR3s, moderately but significantly so, were found in Type 1 diabetes patients in all four CD4+ subsets.

TCRB transcripts that were expressed got sequenced, as all of the isolated RNA had been reverse transcribed. Data came from immunoSEQ multiplex PCR; TCRdb stores just in-frame clones and leaves some out. The sample gives about 280,000 clones, approximately 15% of which show up once; roughly 0.015% is in the top ten. The antigens for these receptors are not known. Sequenced sample: naive CD4+ T cells from blood. The receptors here all came from a young man with type 1 diabetes.

This clone appeared a few times. The rearrangement links TRBV7-2 to TRBJ2-3; a weak D match, TRBD2 (7 bases). The CDR3 consists of 18 residues. Germline V lookup: CDR1 SGHTA, CDR2 FQGNSA. The V end was cut by 6 bases, the J end by 0 bases, with 22 bases between. Written as DNA, the CDR3 is TGTGCCAGCAGGCTCAGAGGGGGGGCATCCCTTAGCACAGATACGCAGTATTTT. Protein sequence: CASRLRGGASLSTDTQYF.

This chain's CDR3 is CASSYSTPGETQYF. In DNA form, the CDR3 reads TGTGCCAGCAGTTACTCAACACCAGGGGAGACCCAGTACTTC. The rearrangement uses TRBV6-6 and TRBJ2-5, with D maybe TRBD1 (5 bases). The CDR3 contains 14 residues. Germline V gene data show CDR1 as MNHNY and CDR2 as SVGAGI (reference sequence). V shed 0 bases and J shed 5 bases, with 10 bases lying between them.

The chain combines TRBV7-8 with TRBJ1-1; D unresolved. The ends were cut back, 2 bases at V and 0 bases at J, with 10 bases in the middle. Germline V gives CDR1 SGHVS, CDR2 FQNEAQ. This CDR3 has 15 residues. The CDR3 sequence: CASSLQATVNTEAFF. In DNA form, the CDR3 reads TGTGCCAGCAGCTTACAGGCGACGGTGAACACTGAAGCTTTCTTT. Together with reference TRBV7-8 and TRBJ1-1, the CDR3 gives the full variable domain: GAGVSQSPRYKVAKRGQDVALRCDPISGHVSLFWYQQALGQGPEFLTYFQNEAQLDKSGLPSDRFFAERPEGSVSTLKIQRTQQEDSAVYLCASSLQATVNTEAFFGQGTRLTVV.

The chain recombines TRBV5-1 with TRBJ1-2, with TRBD1 identical over 8 bases. V dropped 4 bases and J dropped 2; count of bases not matched to a gene: 4. The germline gives CDR1 SGHRS, CDR2 YFSETQ. The CDR3 extends over 14 amino acids. The CDR3 spells CASSTRTGNYGYTF. The CDR3 nucleotides read TGCGCCAGCAGCACACGGACAGGGAACTATGGCTACACCTTC. The complete variable domain, with remaining parts taken from reference TRBV5-1 and TRBJ1-2, reads KAGVTQTPRYLIKTRGQQVTLSCSPISGHRSVSWYQQTPGQGLQFLFEYFSETQRNKGNFPGRFSGRQFSNSRSEMNVSTLELGDSALYLCASSTRTGNYGYTFGSGTRLTVV.

This chain joins TRBV27 and TRBJ1-6; D call uncertain. V lost 8 bases, J lost 6 bases, and 8 bases lay in between. The V gene's germline CDR1 is MNHEY and CDR2 SMNVEV (reference sequence). The CDR3 totals 12 residues. CDR3 nucleotide sequence: TGTGCCAGCCGTTGGAGTAATTCACCCCTCCACTTT. This sequence encodes CASRWSNSPLHF.

The chain carries TRBV11-2 and TRBJ2-5, with 15 bases matching TRBD2. This CDR3 spans 16 amino acids. Germline CDR1 reads SGHAT; CDR2 reads FQNNGV. V shed 5 bases, J shed 2 bases, and the junction held 3 bases outside the gene matches. CDR3 coding DNA: TGTGCCAGCAGCCGGACTAGCGGGAGGGAACAAGAGACCCAGTACTTC. Amino acid sequence: CASSRTSGREQETQYF.

This clone occurred a few times. The CDR3 sequence is CASSPGTGGFQPQHF. The CDR3 DNA reads as TGTGCCAGCAGTCCCGGGACAGGGGGTTTTCAGCCCCAGCATTTT. The rearrangement joins TRBV6-5 to TRBJ1-5; 11 nucleotides line up with TRBD1. CDR1 and CDR2 (germline): MNHEY, SVGAGI. The CDR3 covers 15 residues. With V trimmed by 5 bases and J by 6 bases, 6 bases remained unmatched.

This clone was detected only a few times. The chain has TRBV18 and TRBJ2-7, with TRBD2 identical over 8 bases. Losses at the gene ends were 3 bases for V and 1 base for J; bases not matched to a gene: 8. This CDR3 is built from 16 residues. Germline CDR1 is KGHSH and CDR2 is LQKENI. For the CDR3, the DNA is TGTGCCAGCTCACCTCAGGACTTAGCGGGATCCTACGAGCAGTACTTC. This translates into CASSPQDLAGSYEQYF.

V and J are TRBV5-4 and TRBJ2-3; D is undetermined. CDR1 SGHNT and CDR2 YYREEE come from the germline V gene (reference sequence). This CDR3 is built from 13 residues. V was trimmed by 4 bases and J by 5 bases, leaving 11 bases between them. CDR3 DNA sequence: TGTGCCAGCAGCCCCCTACCACGAGATACGCAGTATTTT. Its translation is CASSPLPRDTQYF.

A few counts support this clone. This chain uses TRBV15 with TRBJ2-5, with 10 bases aligning to TRBD1. The length of the CDR3 is 15 residues. Unmatched junction bases numbered 7, after V lost 3 bases and J lost 6 bases. In germline, CDR1 is LNHNV, CDR2 YYDKDF (reference sequence). CDR3 nucleotides: TGTGCCACCAGCAGCCGGGACAGGGGAACGAAGACCCAGTACTTC. Translating it yields CATSSRDRGTKTQYF.

This chain uses TRBV7-9 with TRBJ2-1, with 11 bases matching TRBD2. Germline V lookup: CDR1 SEHNR, CDR2 FQNEAQ (reference sequence). Trimming removed 0 bases from V and 4 bases from J; junction bases left unmatched: 2. The CDR3 is 16 amino acids. The CDR3 nucleotides read TGTGCCAGCAGCTTAGCACTAGCGGGAGTTTACAATGAGCAGTTCTTC. It yields the protein CASSLALAGVYNEQFF. The whole variable domain, remainder taken from reference TRBV7-9 and TRBJ2-1, is DTGVSQNPRHKITKRGQNVTFRCDPISEHNRLYWYRQTLGQGPEFLTYFQNEAQLEKSRLLSDRFSAERPKGSFSTLEIQRTEQGDSAMYLCASSLALAGVYNEQFFGPGTRLTVL.

This clone was detected only a few times. V usage is TRBV7-2 and J usage is TRBJ2-1, with D perhaps TRBD2 (5 bases). V was shortened by 7 bases and J by 5 bases, with 12 bases between the two germline ends. The CDR3 extends over 13 amino acids. Germline V gene data show CDR1 as SGHTA and CDR2 as FQGNSA. CDR3 region: CASNRGLNNEQFF. In nucleotides, the CDR3 is TGTGCCAGCAACCGAGGGCTAAACAATGAGCAGTTCTTC.

In its sample, this clone was seen a few times. This chain connects TRBV7-2 to TRBJ2-2; D might be TRBD1 (6 bases). Per germline, CDR1 SGHTA and CDR2 FQGNSA. The CDR3 length is 16 residues. Between the trimmed V and J ends, which lost 3 bases and 0 bases, there was a span of 11 bases. The DNA for the CDR3 is TGTGCCAGCAGCTTCCGGACAGCCGCGAACACCGGGGAGCTGTTTTTT. This codes for CASSFRTAANTGELFF.

V is TRBV4-3 and J is TRBJ1-1; TRBD1 is a possible D gene (6 bases). Germline V gene sequence: CDR1 LGHNA, CDR2 YSLEER. This CDR3 has 14 amino acids. The ends were cut back, 4 bases at V and 2 bases at J, with 11 bases in the middle. The CDR3 here is CASSLQGRNTEAFF. The CDR3 DNA sequence: TGCGCCAGCAGCCTTCAGGGGAGAAACACTGAAGCTTTCTTT.

The genes are TRBV5-4 and TRBJ2-1, with D unresolved. The ends were cut back, 2 bases at V and 16 bases at J, with 16 bases in the middle. The CDR3 is 12 amino acids. Germline V CDR1 and CDR2: SGHNT, YYREEE (reference sequence). CDR3 region: CASSFSDGSRFF. In DNA, the CDR3 is TGTGCCAGCAGCTTCTCCGACGGGTCCCGATTCTTC.

In its sample, this clone was seen once. The junction shows a germline mismatch at one end, possibly a read error. J is TRBJ1-5 and V is TRBV19; D might be TRBD1 (6 bases). Germline CDR1 LNHDA, CDR2 SQIVND (reference sequence). The CDR3 spans 14 residues. This chain's CDR3 is CVSSRTVGNQPQHF. CDR3 nucleotide sequence: TGTGTCAGTTCCCGGACAGTAGGGAATCAGCCCCAGCATTTT.

This chain links TRBV2 with TRBJ2-2; 8 bases fit TRBD2. This CDR3 is built from 15 residues. From germline, CDR1 is SNHLY and CDR2 FYNNEI. Germline trimming cut 6 bases from V and 7 bases from J; bases unmatched to any gene: 10. The CDR3 region has the DNA TGTGCCAGCAGGGGACTAGGGTCCGCCATCGGGGAGCTGTTTTTT. Translation gives CASRGLGSAIGELFF.

This clone was observed a handful of times. This chain links TRBV7-2 with TRBJ2-7; 8 nucleotides align to TRBD1. Per the germline V gene, CDR1 is SGHTA and CDR2 is FQGNSA. This CDR3 spans 14 amino acids. V trimming: 5 bases; J trimming: 5 bases; junction bases outside the gene matches: 8. The CDR3 sequence: CASSVDRVSHEQYF. CDR3 sequence (DNA): TGTGCCAGCAGCGTGGACAGGGTGAGTCACGAGCAGTACTTC.

As DNA, the CDR3 is TGTGCCAGCAGTTTAGGCAGGTTGTACGAGCAGTACTTC. Protein: CASSLGRLYEQYF. This chain links TRBV28 with TRBJ2-7, with D unresolved. CDR1 MDHEN and CDR2 SYDVKM come from the germline V gene. This CDR3 has 13 residues. V was clipped by 2 bases and J by 4 bases, with 9 bases between them.

The chain couples TRBV28 to TRBJ2-7; 7 positions match TRBD1. The germline V gene has CDR1 MDHEN and CDR2 SYDVKM. V dropped 6 bases and J dropped 3; count of bases not matched to a gene: 20. The CDR3 has 18 residues. The CDR3 DNA follows: TGTGCCAGCAGGGTAGGGGGCGCTGGTAGTTCCCTCCTCTACGAGCAGTACTTC. This sequence encodes CASRVGGAGSSLLYEQYF. The whole variable domain, remainder taken from reference TRBV28 and TRBJ2-7, is DVKVTQSSRYLVKRTGEKVFLECVQDMDHENMFWYRQDPGLGLRLIYFSYDVKMKEKGDIPEGYSVSREKKERFSLILESASTNQTSMYLCASRVGGAGSSLLYEQYFGPGTRLTVT.

The chain couples TRBV9 to TRBJ2-7; D possibly corresponds to TRBD1 (6 bases). The CDR3 is 14 amino acids. Between the trimmed V and J ends, which lost 0 bases and 2 bases, there was a span of 9 bases. CDR1 is SGDLS, CDR2 YYNGEE, per germline. In DNA, the CDR3 is TGTGCCAGCAGCGTAGCTGAGGGGGCCTACGAGCAGTACTTC. Amino acids: CASSVAEGAYEQYF.

This clone was seen more than once but under ten times. In DNA, the CDR3 is TGTGCCAGCAGGGGACAGGGGGTTCGGGGGGAGCTGTTTTTT. Translating it yields CASRGQGVRGELFF. The V call is TRBV2, the J call TRBJ2-2; TRBD1 agrees at 11 bases. This CDR3 spans 14 amino acids. The junction had 5 bases not matched to a gene; V was cut back by 6 bases and J by 8 bases. Germline V gene lookup returns CDR1 SNHLY and CDR2 FYNNEI.

This clone showed up just a few times. The chain couples TRBV5-1 to TRBJ1-1; possibly TRBD1 for D (6 bases). The CDR3 consists of 14 residues. Germline V gene lookup returns CDR1 SGHRS and CDR2 YFSETQ. V lost 4 bases and J lost 0, with 10 bases in between. The CDR3: CASSRDTLNTEAFF. In nucleotides, the CDR3 is TGCGCCAGCAGCCGGGACACCTTGAACACTGAAGCTTTCTTT.

A few counts support this clone. The V and J genes are TRBV28 and TRBJ2-7; a possible D gene is TRBD1 (6 bases). This CDR3 comprises 14 residues. CDR1 MDHEN and CDR2 SYDVKM come from the germline V gene. V lost 5 bases and J lost 2, with 13 bases in between. CDR3 coding DNA: TGTGCCAGCAGTACGACAGGTTTGGCCTACGAGCAGTACTTC. This encodes CASSTTGLAYEQYF.

The rearrangement uses TRBV19 and TRBJ2-7, with D maybe TRBD1 (7 bases). Germline V gene data show CDR1 as LNHDA and CDR2 as SQIVND (reference sequence). The length of the CDR3 is 16 residues. Trimming shortened V by 5 bases and J by 2 bases, and 19 bases separated the two germline ends. The CDR3 bases are TGTGCCAGTAGTCGAGACCCAGGGGGGCGAACCTACGAGCAGTACTTC. This translates into CASSRDPGGRTYEQYF. Supplemented by reference TRBV19 and TRBJ2-7, the full variable domain reads DGGITQSPKYLFRKEGQNVTLSCEQNLNHDAMYWYRQDPGQGLRLIYYSQIVNDFQKGDIAEGYSVSREKKESFPLTVTSAQKNPTAFYLCASSRDPGGRTYEQYFGPGTRLTVT.

The genes are TRBV2 and TRBJ2-2; possible D gene TRBD2, 6 bases. The CDR3 extends over 15 amino acids. The V gene's germline CDR1 is SNHLY and CDR2 FYNNEI. Trimming cost V 3 bases and J 0 bases, with 8 bases left between them. For the CDR3, the DNA is TGTGCCAGCAGTGAGGCGGGGACGAACACCGGGGAGCTGTTTTTT. The encoded protein is CASSEAGTNTGELFF.

This clone was seen a handful of times. The chain carries TRBV14 and TRBJ2-7; D possibly corresponds to TRBD1 (6 bases). Germline V gives CDR1 SGHDN, CDR2 FVKESK. The CDR3 extends over 13 amino acids. V lost 3 bases, J lost 4 bases, and 10 bases lay in between. The CDR3 bases are TGTGCCAGCAGCCACAGGGGTGAATACGAGCAGTACTTC. It yields the protein CASSHRGEYEQYF.

This clone appeared once. The chain has TRBV30 and TRBJ1-1; 10 bases map to TRBD1. The CDR3 contains 12 residues. V shed 4 bases, J shed 9 bases, and the junction held 5 bases outside the gene matches. From germline, CDR1 is GTSNPN and CDR2 SVGIG (reference sequence). CDR3: CAWKSTGGKAFF. The CDR3 region has the DNA TGTGCCTGGAAGTCGACAGGGGGCAAAGCTTTCTTT.

This clone has more than one count but fewer than ten. The V gene is TRBV6-6, the J gene TRBJ2-7; the D gene is possibly TRBD1 (6 bases). The CDR3 is 12 amino acids. The V end was cut by 7 bases, the J end by 4 bases, with 11 bases between. Germline CDR1 reads MNHNY; CDR2 reads SVGAGI (reference sequence). CDR3 nucleotides: TGTGCCAGCAAACAGGGAGTTTACGAGCAGTACTTC. Translated: CASKQGVYEQYF.

The chain has TRBV5-1 and TRBJ2-2; no firm D call. The CDR3 totals 12 residues. Trimming pared 0 bases from V and 7 bases from J, leaving 4 bases between. CDR1 is SGHRS, CDR2 YFSETQ, per germline. The CDR3 region is CASSLDIGELFF. The CDR3 region has the DNA TGCGCCAGCAGCTTGGATATCGGGGAGCTGTTTTTT. The variable domain in full, completed from reference TRBV5-1 and TRBJ2-2, reads KAGVTQTPRYLIKTRGQQVTLSCSPISGHRSVSWYQQTPGQGLQFLFEYFSETQRNKGNFPGRFSGRQFSNSRSEMNVSTLELGDSALYLCASSLDIGELFFGEGSRLTVL.